This paragraph reports one TCR beta chain. The sample comes from a study of T-cell memory formation after mild COVID-19. Study-level information: TCR clusters were mostly confined to one donor each.

There are 13 residues in the CDR3. Germline V gene sequence: CDR1 PRHDT, CDR2 FYEKMQ (reference sequence). V lost 5 bases and J lost 2; bases outside the gene matches: 2. TCR alpha and TCR beta cDNA libraries with sample barcodes and UMIs came from 5'RACE using constant-segment primers. TCRdb called the 5' RACE reads again in MiXCR, with one record for every CDR3 protein. This table has fewer than 550,000 distinct CDR3 sequences, 20% appearing once. The TCR comes from an adult woman who had mild COVID-19 (a few samples of this study predate the infection). Cell type and time point are not known. The sequenced material came from PBMCs or a T cell subset sorted from them (not recorded which). V usage is TRBV13 and J usage is TRBJ1-2; 7 positions match TRBD1. CDR3 sequence (DNA): TGTGCCAGCAGCGCGGGACAGAACTATGGCTACACCTTC. Its protein is CASSAGQNYGYTF. Supplemented by reference TRBV13 and TRBJ1-2, the full variable domain reads AAGVIQSPRHLIKEKRETATLKCYPIPRHDTVYWYQQGPGQDPQFLISFYEKMQSDKGSIPDRFSAQQFSDYHSELNMSSLELGDSALYFCASSAGQNYGYTFGSGTRLTVV.